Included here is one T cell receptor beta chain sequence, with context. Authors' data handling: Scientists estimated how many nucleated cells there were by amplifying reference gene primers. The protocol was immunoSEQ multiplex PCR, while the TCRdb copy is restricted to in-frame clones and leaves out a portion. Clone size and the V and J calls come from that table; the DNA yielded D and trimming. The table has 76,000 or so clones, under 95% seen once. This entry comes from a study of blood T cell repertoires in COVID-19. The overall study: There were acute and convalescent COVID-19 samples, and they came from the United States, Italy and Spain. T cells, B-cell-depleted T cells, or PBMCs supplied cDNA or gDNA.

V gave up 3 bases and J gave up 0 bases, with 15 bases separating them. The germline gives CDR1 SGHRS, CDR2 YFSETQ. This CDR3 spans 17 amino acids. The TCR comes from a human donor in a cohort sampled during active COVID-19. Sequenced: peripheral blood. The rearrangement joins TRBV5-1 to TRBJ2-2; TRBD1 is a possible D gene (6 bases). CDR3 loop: CASSWHEGVANTGELFF. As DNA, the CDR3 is TGCGCCAGCAGCTGGCACGAGGGGGTCGCGAACACCGGGGAGCTGTTTTTT.